The source of this T cell receptor beta chain is a study of blood T cell repertoires in COVID-19. In the study overall: Samples taken during acute and convalescent COVID-19 were collected in the United States, Italy and Spain.

Measured with immunoSEQ multiplex PCR; TCRdb has only the in-frame clones, and not every one. The sample consists of 70,000 to 90,000 clones, around 80% of them appearing once. This TCR was sampled from a woman of 80 years or more with acute or convalescent COVID-19. The sequenced material came from peripheral blood.

The CDR3 sequence is CASSSADLRYNEQFF. DNA of the CDR3: TGTGCCAGCAGCTCGGCGGATCTCCGATACAATGAGCAGTTCTTC. The chain has TRBV7-2 and TRBJ2-1; D not resolved. The V end lost 4 bases, the J end lost 4 bases, and 14 bases lay between the germline ends. CDR1 and CDR2 from the germline V gene are SGHTA and FQGNSA. The CDR3 loop spans 15 amino acids.